This entry lists 16 T cell receptor beta chains sequenced from one sample in a study of blood T cell repertoires in COVID-19. The method was immunoSEQ multiplex PCR; TCRdb's version includes in-frame clones alone and lacks a portion of them. Seen here are over 150,000 clones, about 83% observed once, and the top ten hold roughly a fifth. Material for sequencing was peripheral blood. These receptors all stem from a woman in her 70s who had recovered from COVID-19.

J is TRBJ1-6 and V is TRBV12-3 or TRBV12-4, with D possibly being TRBD1 (6 bases). The CDR3 is made up of 13 amino acids. Trimming pared 7 bases from V and 8 bases from J, leaving 12 bases between. CDR3 amino acids: CASTRGADSPLHF. As DNA, the CDR3 is TGTGCCAGCACCCGGGGGGCCGATTCACCCCTCCACTTT.

This chain uses TRBV7-6 with TRBJ2-1; TRBD2 agrees at 14 bases. CDR3 length: 16 amino acids. The V segment lost 5 bases and the J segment 7 bases; nucleotides outside the gene matches: 7. CDR1 is SGHVS, CDR2 FNYEAQ, per germline. The CDR3 protein is CASSLTSGGAANEQFF. Written as DNA, the CDR3 is TGTGCCAGCAGCCTGACTAGCGGGGGGGCGGCGAATGAGCAGTTCTTC.

The chain links TRBV29-1 to TRBJ2-1; 7 positions agree with TRBD1. Germline V gene data show CDR1 as SQVTM and CDR2 as ANQGSEA. The V gene end was trimmed by 6 bases and the J gene end by 0 bases; junction bases not matched to a gene: 5. The CDR3 contains 14 residues. The CDR3 loop reads CSVRDRNSYNEQFF. The CDR3 DNA sequence: TGCAGCGTCCGGGACAGAAACTCCTACAATGAGCAGTTCTTC.

The chain joins TRBV19 to TRBJ2-5; 9 bases line up with TRBD1. The V gene end was trimmed by 6 bases and the J gene end by 2 bases; junction bases not matched to a gene: 4. In germline, CDR1 is LNHDA, CDR2 SQIVND (reference sequence). This CDR3 has 14 amino acids. CDR3 nucleotides: TGTGCCAGTAGGGACAGGGGAAAACAAGAGACCCAGTACTTC. Its protein is CASRDRGKQETQYF.

This clone turned up a few times. The V and J genes are TRBV6-6 and TRBJ1-1; possible D gene TRBD1, 6 bases. Trimming removed 11 bases from V and 2 bases from J, with 12 bases in between. The CDR3 sequence is 12 residues long. The germline V gene has CDR1 MNHNY and CDR2 SVGAGI (reference sequence). The CDR3, as DNA: TGTGCCGGCCGACAGGCTAACACTGAAGCTTTCTTT. This codes for CAGRQANTEAFF.

This clone has just a few counts. The chain is built from TRBV7-9 and TRBJ1-1, with D unclear. Trimming shortened V by 4 bases and J by 6 bases, and 15 bases separated the two germline ends. CDR1 is SEHNR and CDR2 is FQNEAQ in the germline V gene (reference sequence). The CDR3 runs 14 residues. CDR3 DNA sequence: TGTGCCAGCAGCTCGGGTGCGCGGAGGGCTGAAGCTTTCTTT. It codes for CASSSGARRAEAFF.

V and J are TRBV6-1 and TRBJ1-5; TRBD1 matches at 8 bases. The CDR3 spans 14 residues. The V segment lost 6 bases and the J segment 7 bases; nucleotides outside the gene matches: 8. Germline-derived CDR1 and CDR2 are MNHNS and SASEGT. The CDR3 region has the DNA TGTGCCAGCAGCCCCGCAGGGGGCGCCCAGCCCCAGCATTTT. This encodes CASSPAGGAQPQHF.

In DNA, the CDR3 is TGTGCCAGCAGTTACTCGTGGGAGCCGGATGGCTACACCTTC. This gives the protein CASSYSWEPDGYTF. The rearrangement uses TRBV6-6 and TRBJ1-2; D gene unclear. Between the trimmed V and J ends, which lost 0 bases and 6 bases, there was a span of 11 bases. The germline V gene encodes CDR1 MNHNY and CDR2 SVGAGI (reference sequence). There are 14 residues in the CDR3.

The table lists this clone with a count of one. The chain combines TRBV6-6 with TRBJ1-1; D gene ambiguous. Trimming stripped 6 bases from V and 5 bases from J, with 19 bases between. Germline CDR1 and CDR2: MNHNY and SVGAGI (reference sequence). The CDR3 contains 15 residues. The CDR3 coding sequence is TGTGCCAGCAGCGGCCGGGCGCTGGGGAGGACTGAAGCTTTCTTT. It specifies CASSGRALGRTEAFF.

The chain uses TRBV12-5 and TRBJ2-5; 15 bases are a match to TRBD2. The CDR3 spans 15 residues. V dropped 6 bases and J dropped 5; count of bases not matched to a gene: 4. Germline assignment: CDR1 LGHNT and CDR2 FRNRAP. The CDR3 reads CASGRGLAGGETQYF. The CDR3 nucleotides are TGTGCTAGTGGACGAGGACTAGCGGGAGGGGAGACCCAGTACTTC.

This chain links TRBV7-9 with TRBJ2-3, with unresolved D. The CDR3 length is 15 residues. V gave up 6 bases and J gave up 9 bases, with 22 bases separating them. Germline lookup yields CDR1 SEHNR and CDR2 FQNEAQ (reference sequence). The CDR3 DNA sequence: TGTGCCAGCAGGCCCTCCGGCGGCACCCAGATAACGCAGTATTTT. Protein: CASRPSGGTQITQYF.

The chain is built from TRBV2 and TRBJ1-6; 9 bases agree with TRBD1. The CDR3 loop spans 14 amino acids. Germline values: CDR1 SNHLY, CDR2 FYNNEI. Germline trimming cut 7 bases from V and 9 bases from J; bases unmatched to any gene: 7. CDR3 coding DNA: TGTGCCAGCACCCGAGTGACAGGGGGTTCACCCCTCCACTTT. Amino acids: CASTRVTGGSPLHF.

This chain uses TRBV5-4 with TRBJ2-7, with 12 bases fitting TRBD2. In germline, CDR1 is SGHNT, CDR2 YYREEE (reference sequence). This CDR3 is built from 19 residues. V dropped 0 bases and J dropped 0; count of bases not matched to a gene: 10. The CDR3 loop reads CASSLAMGLAGGSSYEQYF. CDR3 DNA sequence: TGTGCCAGCAGCTTGGCCATGGGGCTAGCGGGGGGGAGCTCCTACGAGCAGTACTTC.

The genes are TRBV27 and TRBJ1-2; D is unclear. Trimming cost V 1 base and J 4 bases, with 4 bases left between them. Germline V gene data show CDR1 as MNHEY and CDR2 as SMNVEV (reference sequence). The CDR3 sequence is 12 residues long. CDR3 amino acids: CASSLYGYGYTF. The CDR3 nucleotides are TGTGCCAGCAGTTTATACGGCTATGGCTACACCTTC.

This clone was observed a single time. J is TRBJ2-7 and V is TRBV7-2; TRBD1 matches at 11 bases. V gave up 5 bases and J gave up 2 bases; unmatched junction bases: 8. This CDR3 is built from 16 residues. Germline V lookup: CDR1 SGHTA, CDR2 FQGNSA. CDR3 nucleotide sequence: TGTGCCAGCAGCCCTCTCCGGACAGGGGGCACCTACGAGCAGTACTTC. It is translated as CASSPLRTGGTYEQYF.

The chain couples TRBV14 to TRBJ1-1; D gene unclear. The CDR3 has 13 amino acids. CDR1 and CDR2 (germline): SGHDN, FVKESK. Trimming shortened V by 8 bases and J by 4 bases, and 14 bases separated the two germline ends. CDR3 bases: TGTGCCAGCTCTGCGGGGAGTTCCACTGAAGCTTTCTTT. Translating gives CASSAGSSTEAFF.